This entry concerns a single T cell receptor (beta chain). Antigen unknown. PCR involved 60 Vbeta and 13 Jbeta primers. The repertoire was sequenced with immunoSEQ multiplex PCR; TCRdb's copy has only in-frame clones and lacks some. In the table there are around 200,000 clones, 75% to 80% of which are singletons. The length of the CDR3 is 16 residues. Losses at the gene ends were 3 bases for V and 1 base for J; bases not matched to a gene: 8. Germline-derived CDR1 and CDR2 are SGHDN and FVKESK. This record belongs to a study of cytomegalovirus exposure and HLA in healthy donors. Study-wide points: Later work found that TCR association rates differed between HLA loci; DRB1 had the most and HLA-C the fewest. A missense variant in DCLRE1C was later tied to TCR beta V- and J-gene trimming.

The V and J genes are TRBV14 and TRBJ1-2, with 7 bases fitting TRBD1. This clonotype originated in a man in his late teens or twenties in good health and CMV-seronegative. Material for sequencing was PBMCs. In DNA, the CDR3 is TGTGCCAGCAGCCACCCGGGACAGCGCATTAACTATGGCTACACCTTC. It encodes CASSHPGQRINYGYTF.